Listed below are T cell receptor beta chains from one sample, sequenced in a study of blood T cell repertoires in COVID-19. Libraries were prepared by immunoSEQ multiplex PCR; TCRdb keeps only in-frame clonotypes and omits some of them. This sample has 130,000 to 150,000 clones, with 84% found just once. Specimen: peripheral blood. These receptors were taken from a man aged 55 to 70 with active or convalescent COVID-19. The CDR3 runs from the conserved cysteine through the conserved F or W. D genes are given only for firm matches.

v_call d_call cdr3_aa
TRBV6-5 TRBD1 CASRDQTGGNEKLFF
TRBV6-5 TRBD1 CASSKDRGHSQPQHF
TRBV19 TRBD1 CASTGQPSSTDTQYF
TRBV18 . CASSPGGARDTQYF
TRBV25-1 . CASSEYASTYNEKLFF
TRBV5-8 TRBD1 CASSVDRGHEQYF
TRBV4-1 TRBD2 CASSQGLAGGLEQFF
TRBV4-3 . CASSQGGPNTEAFF
TRBV6-1 . CASSAARQGNTGELFF
TRBV11-2 TRBD2 CASSLAPALAEGGNEQFF
TRBV3-1/TRBV3-2 . CASSQEQGRGYNSPLHF
TRBV2 TRBD1 CASSEWRDRVYNEQFF
TRBV4-1 . CASSDGVAFSGNTIYF
TRBV25-1 . CASSEFSEQYF
TRBV11-2 TRBD2 CASSTSPGLAGGLGEQFF
TRBV6-1 . CASSEAGVGTEAFF
TRBV11-3 TRBD1 CASIQRGLSGANVLTF
TRBV19 . CASMGQPYEQYF
TRBV11-2 . CASSPSPGYGYTF